The rows below give T cell receptor beta chains drawn from one sample of a study of shared clonotypes between healthy human individuals. Repertoires were generated with immunoSEQ multiplex PCR, while TCRdb's copy carries only in-frame clones and drops some. The table lists some 500,000 clones, around three quarters of them singletons. Sequences were obtained from PBMCs. These receptors originate from a woman between 40 and 55 years old in good health. Some clones in this sample may be carry-over from other donors' samples. Each CDR3 is given with its conserved first and last residue. The D gene is left open where the match is weak. Expanded clones are given a class, and other clones once, few, many or no size at all.

V gene	clone size	D gene	J gene	CDR3 DNA	CDR3 protein
TRBV5-1	.	.	TRBJ2-5	TGCGCCAGCAGCTTGGAGGGGCAGGTCGAGACCCAGTACTTC	CASSLEGQVETQYF
TRBV7-9	once	.	TRBJ1-1	TGTGCCAGCAGCTTAGCCCTCACATTGGGTGAAGCTTTCTTT	CASSLALTLGEAFF
TRBV6-1	.	TRBD2	TRBJ2-4	TGTGCCAGCAGTGTCGGGCGGGGGGACATTCAGTACTTC	CASSVGRGDIQYF
TRBV19	.	.	TRBJ1-1	TGTGCCAGTAGTATCACTCCCCAAGGAGCTTTCTTT	CASSITPQGAFF
TRBV21-1	.	.	TRBJ2-2	TGTGCCAGCAGCAAATTGAGGAATAGCGGGAGGGCCGCGAACACCGGGGAGCTGTTTTTT	CASSKLRNSGRAANTGELFF
TRBV30	few	TRBD1	TRBJ1-5	TGTGCCTGGGGGACAGTTAATAGCAATCAGCCCCAGCATTTT	CAWGTVNSNQPQHF
TRBV11-3	.	TRBD1	TRBJ2-7	TGTGCCAGCAGCTTCCGAAAGGGGGCCGGGGAGCAGTACTTC	CASSFRKGAGEQYF
TRBV7-3	.	.	TRBJ2-5	TGTGCCAGCAGCACCGGACAGCGGTACCAAGAGACCCAGTACTTC	CASSTGQRYQETQYF
TRBV7-7	.	TRBD2	TRBJ2-5	TGTGCCAGCAGCCCGCTAGCGGCTGGAGGGGAGACCCAGTACTTC	CASSPLAAGGETQYF
TRBV19	.	TRBD2	TRBJ2-2	TGTGCCAGTACCCACCCCGGGAGGGGGGACACCGGGGAGCTGTTTTTT	CASTHPGRGDTGELFF
TRBV29-1	once	TRBD2	TRBJ2-3	TGCAGCCCCCTTGGGGGGGAGAATTGTGGCACAGATACGCAGTATTTT	CSPLGGENCGTDTQYF
TRBV7-9	.	.	TRBJ1-3	TGTGCCAGCAGCTTACTCGGGACCGGAAACACCATATATTTT	CASSLLGTGNTIYF
TRBV18	many	.	TRBJ1-3	TGTGCCAGCTCACCACCGGGCCGATTCTCTGGAAACACCATATATTTT	CASSPPGRFSGNTIYF
TRBV6-5	.	.	TRBJ1-1	TGTGCCAGCAGTTACTGGGGGCGCGGCACTGAAGCTTTCTTT	CASSYWGRGTEAFF
TRBV11-2	.	TRBD2	TRBJ2-1	TGTGCCAGCAGCTTGGGAGCGGGAGCCTCCTACAATGAGCAGTTCTTC	CASSLGAGASYNEQFF
TRBV19	.	TRBD2	TRBJ2-1	TGTGCCAGTAGCGCCCTAGCGGGAAACTGGGGTAATGAGCAGTTCTTC	CASSALAGNWGNEQFF
TRBV11-1	.	TRBD2	TRBJ2-1	TGTGCCAGCAGCTTACAACTAGCGGGAAATAATGAGCAGTTCTTC	CASSLQLAGNNEQFF
TRBV19	.	.	TRBJ2-3	TGTGCCAGTAGTATGGAGGTCGCAGATACGCAGTATTTT	CASSMEVADTQYF
TRBV12-2	.	.	TRBJ2-1	TGTGCAAGTCGCTACGGGCCCAGCGGGAGATTTTACAATGAGCAGTTCTTC	CASRYGPSGRFYNEQFF
TRBV7-8	.	TRBD1	TRBJ2-7	TGTGCCAGCAGCGTCGGGGACAGGGGCAGTAAGTACTTC	CASSVGDRGSKYF
TRBV6-1	.	.	TRBJ1-4	TGTGCCAGCAGTATCTACCGGGACTCTATGCAACTGTTTTTT	CASSIYRDSMQLFF
TRBV15	.	.	TRBJ2-1	TGTGCCACCAGCAGAGTAGCTTGGAATGAGCAGTTCTTC	CATSRVAWNEQFF
TRBV7-6	.	TRBD2	TRBJ2-7	TGTGCCAGCAGCTTAGCGACTAGCGAGTCCTACGAGCAGTACTTC	CASSLATSESYEQYF
TRBV19	.	.	TRBJ1-1	TGTGCCAGTAGTACGAACACCGGGGCAGCTTTCTTT	CASSTNTGAAFF
TRBV6-6	.	.	TRBJ1-2	TGTGCCAGCAGTCGACCGGGGTATGGCTACACCTTC	CASSRPGYGYTF
TRBV30	once	.	TRBJ1-5	TGTGCCTGGAGTTCAGGGTTAAGCAATCAGCCCCAGCATTTT	CAWSSGLSNQPQHF
TRBV27	.	.	TRBJ2-7	TGTGCCAGCAGACCCTACGACTTGTCCTACGAGCAGTACTTC	CASRPYDLSYEQYF
TRBV2	.	.	TRBJ2-7	TGTGCCAGCAGTCCGATAGGCGTAGAGCAGTACTTC	CASSPIGVEQYF
TRBV7-9	.	.	TRBJ2-1	TGTGCCAGCAGCTTAAACAATGAGCAGTTCTTC	CASSLNNEQFF
TRBV19	once	TRBD2	TRBJ2-1	TGTGCCAGTAGTCCGGGACTGAGACTAGCGGGGACCAACAATGAGCAGTTCTTC	CASSPGLRLAGTNNEQFF
TRBV15	.	.	TRBJ2-3	TGTGCCACCAGCCCTCTGGGGCAGGGAGGCGATACGCAGTATTTT	CATSPLGQGGDTQYF
TRBV19	.	TRBD2	TRBJ2-1	TGTGCCAGTAGTCCGGACCGCGGGAGAGGCAATGAGCAGTTCTTC	CASSPDRGRGNEQFF
TRBV6-1	.	.	TRBJ2-5	TGTGCCAGCAGTGCCCGGGGTGCCCAAGAGACCCAGTACTTC	CASSARGAQETQYF
TRBV7-3	once	TRBD2	TRBJ2-3	TGTGCCAGCAGCTCGGGACTAGCGGGAGGTGTAGATACGCAGTATTTT	CASSSGLAGGVDTQYF
TRBV5-1	.	TRBD2	TRBJ2-1	TGCGCCAGCAACCCAGCGGGAGAATTCTACAATGAGCAGTTCTTC	CASNPAGEFYNEQFF
TRBV14	.	.	TRBJ2-1	TGTGCCAGCAGCCAAGTGTTAGGGTTCGTTGTAGCAGACAATGAGCAGTTCTTC	CASSQVLGFVVADNEQFF
TRBV4-2	.	TRBD2	TRBJ2-3	TGTGCCAGCAGCCAAGGGCTAGCGGGAGTGGTTGCAGATACGCAGTATTTT	CASSQGLAGVVADTQYF
TRBV5-4	.	TRBD1	TRBJ2-7	TGTGCCAGCAGCGTAGGGGGCCCCTACGAGCAGTACTTC	CASSVGGPYEQYF
TRBV29-1	.	.	TRBJ1-2	TGCAGCGTGGAAGACAATAACTATGGCTACACCTTC	CSVEDNNYGYTF
TRBV2	once	.	TRBJ2-7	TGTGCCAGCAGTGAATTACGGGCATCCGGAAAGTACTTC	CASSELRASGKYF
TRBV10-3	.	.	TRBJ2-3	TGTGCCATCAGTGATACCGTCCCAACAGATACGCAGTATTTT	CAISDTVPTDTQYF
TRBV6-1	once	.	TRBJ2-2	TGTGCCAGCATAGCGGTCAACACCGGGGAGCTGTTTTTT	CASIAVNTGELFF
TRBV10-3	.	.	TRBJ2-5	TGTGCCATCAGTGAGAGAGGGGCTCAAGAGACCCAGTACTTC	CAISERGAQETQYF
TRBV30	.	.	TRBJ1-2	TGTGCCTGGAGTGTGGGAGGGGCGGAGAACTATGGCTACACCTTC	CAWSVGGAENYGYTF
TRBV2	few	.	TRBJ2-7	TGTGCCAGCCTGACCGAGCGGACCTACGAGCAGTACTTC	CASLTERTYEQYF
TRBV9	once	TRBD2	TRBJ2-7	TGTGCCAGCAGCCCCGGGAGCGGGAGGGCCTTCTACGAGCAGTACTTC	CASSPGSGRAFYEQYF
TRBV18	once	.	TRBJ2-1	TGTGCCAGCTCACCACTGTTTAGCGACAATGAGCAGTTCTTC	CASSPLFSDNEQFF
TRBV19	few	TRBD1	TRBJ1-1	TGTGCCAGTAGTGGCATACGGACAGGGGGCTGGACGGAAGCTTTCTTT	CASSGIRTGGWTEAFF
TRBV12-5	once	TRBD1	TRBJ1-4	TGTGCTAGTGGAGACCCCGACAGGGGAGTGAGAGTTGAAAAACTGTTTTTT	CASGDPDRGVRVEKLFF
TRBV2	.	.	TRBJ2-5	TGTGCCAGCAGTACTAGCTGGGAGACCCAGTACTTC	CASSTSWETQYF
TRBV7-9	.	.	TRBJ2-1	TGTGCCAGCAGCCCCACGGCGCACAAGACGGAGCAGTTCTTC	CASSPTAHKTEQFF
TRBV4-1	.	.	TRBJ1-2	TGCGCCAGCAGTCCTCCCAAGAATTCGTTGGAGGGGTACTATGGCTACACCTTC	CASSPPKNSLEGYYGYTF
TRBV9	.	TRBD2	TRBJ2-1	TGTGCCAGCAGCCAGGGTGGACTAGCATTGAATGAGCAGTTCTTC	CASSQGGLALNEQFF
TRBV6-1	.	TRBD2	TRBJ2-5	TGTGCCAGCAGTGAATGGGGACTAGCGGGATCGTACCAAGAGACCCAGTACTTC	CASSEWGLAGSYQETQYF
TRBV5-1	.	.	TRBJ1-4	TGCGCCAGCAGCTTGATGAACCCTAATGAAAAACTGTTTTTT	CASSLMNPNEKLFF
TRBV11-2	few	TRBD1	TRBJ2-7	TGTGCCAGCAGCTTAATCGACAGGGGGGTCTACGAGCAGTACTTC	CASSLIDRGVYEQYF
TRBV5-4	.	TRBD2	TRBJ2-2	TGTGCCAGCAGCTTGGCTGGTCCTAGCGGGAGGGCCGTTACCGGGGAGCTGTTTTTT	CASSLAGPSGRAVTGELFF
TRBV7-2	.	TRBD2	TRBJ2-1	TGTGCCAGCAGCTTACTAGCGGGAAATGGGAATGAGCAGTTCTTC	CASSLLAGNGNEQFF
TRBV6-4	.	TRBD1	TRBJ1-1	TGTGCCAGCAGTGACCATGTCGGGGGGCAGGGGGTTGTGAGCACTGAAGCTTTCTTT	CASSDHVGGQGVVSTEAFF